This T cell receptor beta chain was obtained from a study of CD4 T cells in relation to SARS-CoV-2 and coronaviruses. Study details: Crossreactive spike epitopes shared across donors were mapped to their HLA restriction. Study results and limitations: No donor gave both pre-pandemic and post-infection samples.

CD4+ T cells from unexposed donors were obtained before the COVID-19 pandemic (2011-2018). CD4 enrichment then naive enrichment separated naive from memory CD4+ cells. As to this clone: Its antigen is undetermined.

This CDR3 contains 15 residues. Germline lookup yields CDR1 KGHDR and CDR2 SFDVKD. Trimming removed 1 base from V and 6 bases from J; junction bases left unmatched: 3. Assay used: immunoSEQ multiplex PCR; TCRdb lists only in-frame clones, some missing. This sample carries roughly 63,000 clones, about 94% of them seen once, and the ten largest clones take over 0.11%. The sequence was obtained from a human donor in good health. This chain uses TRBV24-1 with TRBJ2-3; 10 nucleotides line up with TRBD2. Sequenced sample: naive CD4+ T cells from PBMCs. Documented subset: naive CD4+ T cells isolated by negative enrichment. CDR3 protein: CATSDLGAGGDTQYF. Here the CDR3 DNA reads TGTGCCACCAGTGATTTAGGAGCGGGAGGGGATACGCAGTATTTT.